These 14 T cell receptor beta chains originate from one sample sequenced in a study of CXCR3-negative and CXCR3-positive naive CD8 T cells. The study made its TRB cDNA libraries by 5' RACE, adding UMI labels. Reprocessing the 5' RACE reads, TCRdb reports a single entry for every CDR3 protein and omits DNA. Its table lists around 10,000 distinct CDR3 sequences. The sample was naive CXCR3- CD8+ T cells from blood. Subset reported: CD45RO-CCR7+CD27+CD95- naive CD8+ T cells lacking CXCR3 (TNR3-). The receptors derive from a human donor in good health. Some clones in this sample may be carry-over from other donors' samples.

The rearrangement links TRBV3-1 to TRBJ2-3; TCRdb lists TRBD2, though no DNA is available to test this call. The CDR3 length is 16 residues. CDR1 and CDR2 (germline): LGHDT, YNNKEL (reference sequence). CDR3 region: CASSWTSGESTDTQYF.

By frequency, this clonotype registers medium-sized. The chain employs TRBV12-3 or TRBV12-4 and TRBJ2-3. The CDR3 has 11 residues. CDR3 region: CASRQTDTQYF.

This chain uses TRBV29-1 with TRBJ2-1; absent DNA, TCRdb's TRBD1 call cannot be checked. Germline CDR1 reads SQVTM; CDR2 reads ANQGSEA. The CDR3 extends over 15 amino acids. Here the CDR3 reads CSVEGLRGDYNEQFF.

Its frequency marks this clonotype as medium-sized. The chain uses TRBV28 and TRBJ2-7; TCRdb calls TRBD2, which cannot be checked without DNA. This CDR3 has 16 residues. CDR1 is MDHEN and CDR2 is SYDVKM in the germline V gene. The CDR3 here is CASSFPPLADGYEQYF.

The CDR3 loop is CASSQTGLNTEAFF. The chain carries TRBV11-3 and TRBJ1-1. The CDR3 has 14 residues. Looked up from germline, CDR1 is SGHNT and CDR2 is YENEEA. The full variable domain, with the rest looked up from reference TRBV11-3 and TRBJ1-1, is EAGVVQSPRYKIIEKKQPVAFWCNPISGHNTLYWYLQNLGQGPELLIRYENEEAVDDSQLPKDRFSAERLKGVDSTLKIQPAELGDSAVYLCASSQTGLNTEAFFGQGTRLTVV.

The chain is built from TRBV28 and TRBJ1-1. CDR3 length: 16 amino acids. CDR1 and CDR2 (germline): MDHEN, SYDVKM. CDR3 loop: CASSLNYEGGNTEAFF.

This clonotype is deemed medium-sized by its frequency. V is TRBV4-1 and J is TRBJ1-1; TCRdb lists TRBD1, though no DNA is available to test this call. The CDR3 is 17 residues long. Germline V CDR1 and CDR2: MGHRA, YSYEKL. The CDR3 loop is CASSQEGPGGNPDEAFF.

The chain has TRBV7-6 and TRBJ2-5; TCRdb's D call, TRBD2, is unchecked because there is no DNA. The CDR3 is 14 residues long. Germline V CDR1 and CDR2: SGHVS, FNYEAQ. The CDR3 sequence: CASRPTLADTTQYF.

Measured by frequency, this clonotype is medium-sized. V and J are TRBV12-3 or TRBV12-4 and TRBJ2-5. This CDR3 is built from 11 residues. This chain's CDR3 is CASRLQETQYF.

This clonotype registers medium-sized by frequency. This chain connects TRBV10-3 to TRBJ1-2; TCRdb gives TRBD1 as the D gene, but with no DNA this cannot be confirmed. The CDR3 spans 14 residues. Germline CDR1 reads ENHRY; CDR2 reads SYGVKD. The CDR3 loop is CAISYGTGTDGYTF.

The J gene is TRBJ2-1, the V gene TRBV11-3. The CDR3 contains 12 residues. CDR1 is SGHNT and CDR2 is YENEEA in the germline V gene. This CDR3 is CASSSVPNEQFF.

CDR3 protein: CSVDDRGTGELFF. J is TRBJ2-2 and V is TRBV29-1; TCRdb's D call of TRBD1 is untestable without DNA. Germline CDR1 SQVTM, CDR2 ANQGSEA. The CDR3 totals 13 residues.

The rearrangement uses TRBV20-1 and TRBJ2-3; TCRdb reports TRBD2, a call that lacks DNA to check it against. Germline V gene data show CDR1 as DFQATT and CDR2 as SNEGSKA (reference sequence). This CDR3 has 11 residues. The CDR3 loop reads CSLRLGSTQYF.

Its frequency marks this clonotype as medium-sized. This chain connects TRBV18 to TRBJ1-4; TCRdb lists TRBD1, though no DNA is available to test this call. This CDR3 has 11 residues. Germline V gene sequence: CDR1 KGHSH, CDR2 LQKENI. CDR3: CASQQGAELFF.